The next 15 T cell receptor beta chains were all read from a single sample in a study of OX40 agonist ivuxolimab in advanced cancers. Measured with immunoSEQ multiplex PCR; TCRdb has only the in-frame clones, and not every one. This table holds more than 75,000 clones, about nine tenths found once. The material was CD4+ or CD8+ T cells sorted from blood, obtained in a trial of the OX40 agonist ivuxolimab. The receptors were sampled from an adult with an advanced solid tumor such as melanoma, head and neck, liver or kidney cancer.

This clone has a single count. The chain has TRBV28 and TRBJ1-5; D ambiguous. V was clipped by 3 bases and J by 0 bases, with 3 bases between them. The CDR3 is 13 residues long. Germline CDR1 MDHEN, CDR2 SYDVKM. The CDR3 DNA reads as TGTGCCAGCAGTTTCAATAGCAATCAGCCCCAGCATTTT. It specifies CASSFNSNQPQHF.

This chain uses TRBV29-1 with TRBJ2-3; tentative D call: TRBD1 (6 bases). The length of the CDR3 is 14 residues. In germline, CDR1 is SQVTM, CDR2 ANQGSEA. Trimming pared 8 bases from V and 1 base from J, leaving 16 bases between. As DNA, the CDR3 is TGCAGCATTGGCCAGGGGTTAGGCACAGATACGCAGTATTTT. Its translation: CSIGQGLGTDTQYF.

CDR3 amino acids: CASSPPGQRFYEQYF. CDR3 bases: TGTGCCAGCAGCCCACCGGGACAGCGCTTCTACGAGCAGTACTTC. The V gene is TRBV5-4, the J gene TRBJ2-7; TRBD1 matches at 7 bases. The V gene's germline CDR1 is SGHNT and CDR2 YYREEE (reference sequence). The ends lost 4 bases at V and 3 bases at J; junction bases unmatched: 10. The CDR3 sequence is 15 residues long.

V is TRBV10-3 and J is TRBJ2-1, with D maybe TRBD1 (5 bases). CDR3 length: 16 residues. The germline V gene has CDR1 ENHRY and CDR2 SYGVKD. The V gene lost 3 bases and the J gene lost 0 bases, with 12 bases spanning the gap. The CDR3 region has the DNA TGTGCCATCAGTGAAGACAGCCGGAGCTCCTACAATGAGCAGTTCTTC. Residues: CAISEDSRSSYNEQFF.

The CDR3 DNA follows: TGTGCCAGCAGCGTAGGCGGGGTTGGACTAGCGGGAGGGGTAGGGGCCAACGTCCTGACTTTC. Translated: CASSVGGVGLAGGVGANVLTF. The chain recombines TRBV9 with TRBJ2-6, with 15 bases aligning to TRBD2. The V segment lost 0 bases and the J segment 4 bases; nucleotides outside the gene matches: 11. The germline V gene has CDR1 SGDLS and CDR2 YYNGEE. The CDR3 contains 21 residues.

This clone was seen just once. One junction end does not reproduce the germline sequence, and a read error may be involved. Other DNA variants within this sample encode the same CDR3. This chain uses TRBV11-2 with TRBJ1-3, with no clear D. The CDR3 is 13 residues long. CDR1 SGHAT and CDR2 FQNNGV come from the germline V gene. CDR3 DNA: TGTGCCAGCAGCAGGGTGTACGGAAATACCATATATTTT. Translated: CASSRVYGNTIYF.

The V gene is TRBV5-5, the J gene TRBJ1-6; D remains ambiguous. In germline, CDR1 is SGHKS, CDR2 YYEKEE (reference sequence). The CDR3 has 15 amino acids. V was cut by 1 base and J by 5 bases, with 10 bases left in between. CDR3 nucleotides: TGTGCCAGCAGCTTGTTGGAACAGAATAATTCACCCCTCCACTTT. It encodes CASSLLEQNNSPLHF.

This rearrangement joins TRBV7-6 to TRBJ2-7; tentative D call: TRBD2 (5 bases). The CDR3 is 13 amino acids. With 4 bases removed from V and 7 bases from J, the gap between germline ends came to 14 bases. Per the germline V gene, CDR1 is SGHVS and CDR2 is FNYEAQ. The CDR3 here is CASSSSLTGEQYF. The DNA for the CDR3 is TGTGCCAGCAGCTCATCATTGACGGGGGAGCAGTACTTC.

This clone was picked up one time. The V gene is TRBV7-9, the J gene TRBJ1-5; 8 nucleotides line up with TRBD1. Germline V CDR1 and CDR2: SEHNR, FQNEAQ (reference sequence). This CDR3 has 15 residues. After removal of 1 base from V and 5 bases from J, the junction contained 4 bases not matched to a gene. CDR3 residues: CASSLGQGLDQPQHF. The CDR3 coding sequence is TGTGCCAGCAGCTTAGGACAGGGGCTCGATCAGCCCCAGCATTTT.

The V call is TRBV7-2, the J call TRBJ2-3, with D possibly matching TRBD1 (6 bases). Germline-derived CDR1 and CDR2 are SGHTA and FQGNSA. With 1 base removed from V and 6 bases from J, the gap between germline ends came to 11 bases. This CDR3 comprises 14 residues. The CDR3 nucleotides are TGTGCCAGCAGCTTAGAAGGGACATTCGATACGCAGTATTTT. Translating gives CASSLEGTFDTQYF.

The chain has TRBV25-1 and TRBJ2-7, with 7 bases aligning to TRBD2. Germline CDR1 and CDR2: MGHDK and SYGVNS. The CDR3 has 14 amino acids. With V trimmed by 3 bases and J by 4 bases, 6 bases remained unmatched. Here the CDR3 DNA reads TGTGCCAGCAGTGATCCTAGCGGCCTATACGAGCAGTACTTC. This sequence encodes CASSDPSGLYEQYF.

This chain uses TRBV6-5 with TRBJ2-3, with D uncertain. Germline CDR1 MNHEY, CDR2 SVGAGI. V was cut by 4 bases and J by 1 base, with 6 bases left in between. This CDR3 comprises 13 residues. Written as DNA, the CDR3 is TGTGCCAGCAGTTCCCCGGGCACAGATACGCAGTATTTT. It yields the protein CASSSPGTDTQYF.

This clone has a single count. The chain couples TRBV7-2 to TRBJ2-7, with a tentative D call TRBD1 (5 bases). The CDR3 totals 14 residues. V lost 5 bases and J 2 bases, leaving 13 bases between the germline ends. Germline V lookup: CDR1 SGHTA, CDR2 FQGNSA. As DNA, the CDR3 is TGTGCCAGCAGCCGAACCCAGGGAACCTACGAGCAGTACTTC. This codes for CASSRTQGTYEQYF.

In this sample, this clone turned up once. This sequence joins TRBV6-1 and TRBJ1-1; possible D gene TRBD1, 5 bases. V lost 6 bases, J lost 1 base, and 9 bases lay in between. Germline-derived CDR1 and CDR2 are MNHNS and SASEGT. The CDR3 extends over 13 amino acids. CDR3 sequence reads: CASRTQGNTEAFF. The CDR3 nucleotides are TGTGCCAGCAGGACGCAGGGGAACACTGAAGCTTTCTTT.

The chain couples TRBV28 to TRBJ1-2, with TRBD1 identical over 7 bases. CDR1 is MDHEN, CDR2 SYDVKM, per germline. V was clipped by 4 bases and J by 3 bases; unmatched bases: 8. CDR3 length equals 15 residues. CDR3 sequence: CASSSTGSVDYGYTF. CDR3 sequence (DNA): TGTGCCAGCAGTTCGACAGGGAGTGTGGACTATGGCTACACCTTC.